These 26 T cell receptor beta chains originate from one sample sequenced in a study of blood T cell repertoires in COVID-19. TCRdb's table, derived via immunoSEQ multiplex PCR, lists solely in-frame clones and lacks some. This sample has over 250,000 clones, with around 90% found just once. Sequencing used PBMCs or T cells enriched from blood (not recorded which). The receptors here all came from a woman aged 25 to 39 who had recovered from COVID-19.

V is TRBV4-1 and J is TRBJ2-7, with 7 bases aligning to TRBD1. The CDR3 length is 15 residues. The germline V gene encodes CDR1 MGHRA and CDR2 YSYEKL. Losses at the gene ends were 4 bases for V and 2 bases for J; bases not matched to a gene: 8. The chain's CDR3 is CASSLYHGTAYEQYF. In DNA form, the CDR3 reads TGCGCCAGCAGCCTTTATCACGGGACAGCCTACGAGCAGTACTTC.

The DNA of the CDR3 is TGCGCCAGCAGTGACCTGGGGACTAGCGGGACCGGGGAGCTGTTTTTT. Its protein is CASSDLGTSGTGELFF. The chain employs TRBV10-1 and TRBJ2-2; 12 nucleotides align to TRBD2. The CDR3 has 16 amino acids. Germline V lookup: CDR1 WNHNN, CDR2 SYGVQD (reference sequence). V lost 3 bases to trimming and J lost 5 bases; unmatched junction nucleotides: 4.

The chain joins TRBV11-2 to TRBJ1-4; D is uncertain. Trimming removed 4 bases at V and 2 bases at J, with 14 bases between. This CDR3 spans 16 amino acids. The germline gives CDR1 SGHAT, CDR2 FQNNGV. The CDR3 nucleotides read TGTGCCAGCAGCTCGCGCCTGGGCGGGACTAATGAAAAACTGTTTTTT. This codes for CASSSRLGGTNEKLFF.

The chain couples TRBV28 to TRBJ1-1, with D perhaps TRBD1 (5 bases). The CDR3 loop spans 14 amino acids. Germline V gives CDR1 MDHEN, CDR2 SYDVKM. Trimming removed 7 bases at V and 3 bases at J, with 15 bases between. CDR3 nucleotide sequence: TGTGCCAGCACTCGCCCAGGGCTTGACACTGAAGCTTTCTTT. Encoded protein: CASTRPGLDTEAFF.

The genes are TRBV27 and TRBJ2-5, with 7 bases that match TRBD2. This CDR3 spans 16 amino acids. Germline lookup yields CDR1 MNHEY and CDR2 SMNVEV (reference sequence). The J segment lost 3 bases and the V segment lost 0 bases, leaving 7 bases of the junction unmatched. CDR3 bases: TGTGCCAGCAGTTTATCAGGCGGGAGTAGGGAAGAGACCCAGTACTTC. Its protein is CASSLSGGSREETQYF.

The CDR3 bases are TGTGCCAGCAGTGGAACTAGCGGTCCCACAGATACGCAGTATTTT. It encodes CASSGTSGPTDTQYF. J is TRBJ2-3 and V is TRBV6-2 or TRBV6-3; 8 bases map to TRBD2. This CDR3 has 15 amino acids. After removal of 5 bases from V and 2 bases from J, the junction contained 6 bases not matched to a gene. Per the germline V gene, CDR1 is MNHEY and CDR2 is SVGEGT.

This chain uses TRBV5-4 with TRBJ1-2; 8 bases map to TRBD1. Unmatched junction bases numbered 4, after V lost 3 bases and J lost 3 bases. Germline V CDR1 and CDR2: SGHNT, YYREEE (reference sequence). This CDR3 has 14 amino acids. CDR3 nucleotide sequence: TGTGCCAGCAGCTATAACAGGGGGGACTATGGCTACACCTTC. Its translation is CASSYNRGDYGYTF.

CDR3 residues: CASSEAVSYLRQFF. The CDR3 DNA sequence: TGTGCCAGCAGTGAAGCGGTTAGCTACTTGAGGCAGTTCTTC. The chain combines TRBV6-1 with TRBJ2-1; D remains ambiguous. Per the germline V gene, CDR1 is MNHNS and CDR2 is SASEGT. The CDR3 spans 14 residues. V gave up 0 bases and J gave up 12 bases, with 15 bases separating them.

The rearrangement joins TRBV11-2 to TRBJ1-2; no firm D call. V lost 2 bases, J lost 6 bases, and 10 bases lay in between. The germline CDR1 and CDR2 sequences are SGHAT and FQNNGV. The CDR3 covers 13 residues. This CDR3 reads CASSLIQTNGYTF. The DNA of the CDR3 is TGTGCCAGCAGCTTAATACAGACCAATGGCTACACCTTC.

V is TRBV6-5 and J is TRBJ2-7; TRBD2 matches at 7 bases. Germline V gene sequence: CDR1 MNHEY, CDR2 SVGAGI. The CDR3 totals 13 residues. Trimming took 6 bases from V and 9 from J; bases not matched to a gene: 11. The chain's CDR3 is CASRTSYVPVQYF. CDR3 coding DNA: TGTGCCAGCAGGACTAGCTACGTACCCGTGCAGTACTTC.

The rearrangement uses TRBV7-2 and TRBJ2-1; D unclear. This CDR3 is 14 amino acids long. V lost 0 bases and J 8 bases, leaving 11 bases between the germline ends. In germline, CDR1 is SGHTA, CDR2 FQGNSA. The CDR3 coding sequence is TGTGCCAGCAGCTTAGCGTTTGTAACTCATGAGCAGTTCTTC. Encoded protein: CASSLAFVTHEQFF.

The genes are TRBV5-4 and TRBJ1-2, with 8 bases aligning to TRBD1. V lost 3 bases and J lost 7; bases outside the gene matches: 8. The length of the CDR3 is 14 residues. The germline gives CDR1 SGHNT, CDR2 YYREEE (reference sequence). CDR3 DNA: TGTGCCAGCAGCTCCGACAGGGGAGGGGTTGGCTACACCTTC. Its protein product is CASSSDRGGVGYTF. The variable domain in full, completed from reference TRBV5-4 and TRBJ1-2, reads ETGVTQSPTHLIKTRGQQVTLRCSSQSGHNTVSWYQQALGQGPQFIFQYYREEENGRGNFPPRFSGLQFPNYSSELNVNALELDDSALYLCASSSDRGGVGYTFGSGTRLTVV.

CDR3 sequence reads: CASSSQGTGELFF. CDR3 nucleotides: TGTGCCAGCAGTTCTCAGGGGACCGGGGAGCTGTTTTTT. The chain carries TRBV27 and TRBJ2-2; tentative D call: TRBD1 (6 bases). Trimming cost V 4 bases and J 5 bases, with 8 bases left between them. Germline V gives CDR1 MNHEY, CDR2 SMNVEV (reference sequence). This CDR3 region has 13 residues.

The V call is TRBV3-1 (or the pseudogene TRBV3-2), the J call TRBJ1-2, with a weak D call TRBD1 (6 bases). Germline V gene sequence: CDR1 LGHDT, CDR2 YNNKEL (reference sequence). The ends were cut back, 4 bases at V and 8 bases at J, with 11 bases in the middle. The CDR3 sequence is 12 residues long. For the CDR3, the DNA is TGTGCCAGCAGCCCTGGGGGGGCCGGCTACACCTTC. Translation: CASSPGGAGYTF.

The chain uses TRBV7-8 and TRBJ1-1; 7 nucleotides line up with TRBD1. Germline V lookup: CDR1 SGHVS, CDR2 FQNEAQ. V lost 6 bases to trimming and J lost 5 bases; unmatched junction nucleotides: 15. This CDR3 comprises 16 residues. The CDR3 sequence is CASRRIVQGERTEAFF. CDR3 DNA sequence: TGTGCCAGCAGGCGTATCGTCCAGGGGGAAAGAACTGAAGCTTTCTTT.

The V and J genes are TRBV7-2 and TRBJ2-7, with 13 bases that match TRBD2. The CDR3 covers 17 residues. With V trimmed by 4 bases and J by 0 bases, 6 bases remained unmatched. Germline-derived CDR1 and CDR2 are SGHTA and FQGNSA. The CDR3 protein is CASSYRTSGSRSYEQYF. The CDR3, as DNA: TGTGCCAGCAGCTATCGGACTAGCGGGAGCCGCTCCTACGAGCAGTACTTC.

The CDR3 reads CASSLAAGTGANVLTF. CDR3 in DNA: TGCGCCAGCAGCTTGGCAGCGGGAACTGGGGCCAACGTCCTGACTTTC. The chain couples TRBV5-1 to TRBJ2-6; 7 bases match TRBD2. Trimming at V came to 0 bases and at J to 2 bases, leaving 2 bases not matched to a gene. The germline gives CDR1 SGHRS, CDR2 YFSETQ. The CDR3 runs 16 residues.

The gene calls are TRBV7-9 and TRBJ2-7; possibly TRBD2 for D (5 bases). The CDR3 loop spans 13 amino acids. Germline V gene data show CDR1 as SEHNR and CDR2 as FQNEAQ (reference sequence). The V end lost 5 bases, the J end lost 4 bases, and 12 bases lay between the germline ends. As DNA, the CDR3 is TGTGCCAGCAGCCTCACGGACTTTTACGAGCAGTACTTC. This codes for CASSLTDFYEQYF.

The DNA of the CDR3 is TGTGCCAGCAGACTACCCCTCATGAACACTGAAGCTTTCTTT. This gives the protein CASRLPLMNTEAFF. This rearrangement joins TRBV28 to TRBJ1-1, with D hard to call. The V and J ends lost 6 bases and 0 bases respectively, with 11 bases between them. CDR1 MDHEN and CDR2 SYDVKM come from the germline V gene. The CDR3 sequence is 14 residues long.

This chain connects TRBV20-1 to TRBJ2-5; D possibly corresponds to TRBD2 (5 bases). This CDR3 contains 11 residues. V was pared by 6 bases and J by 5 bases, with 10 bases between. Germline V lookup: CDR1 DFQATT, CDR2 SNEGSKA (reference sequence). The CDR3 coding sequence is TGCAGTGCCATACTAGAGGAGACCCAGTACTTC. Translating it yields CSAILEETQYF.

This clone was detected only a few times. The gene calls are TRBV10-3 and TRBJ2-3; 12 bases map to TRBD1. The CDR3 contains 14 residues. Germline V CDR1 and CDR2: ENHRY, SYGVKD. V shed 7 bases, J shed 4 bases, and the junction held 3 bases outside the gene matches. Here the CDR3 reads CAITGQGASDTQYF. The CDR3 DNA reads TGTGCCATCACGGGACAGGGGGCCTCAGATACGCAGTATTTT.

The gene calls are TRBV19 and TRBJ1-3, with 12 nucleotides matching TRBD1. Germline loops: CDR1 LNHDA, CDR2 SQIVND (reference sequence). J gave up 2 bases and V 7 bases, and 6 bases lay outside the gene matches. This CDR3 has 16 residues. DNA for the CDR3: TGTGCCAGTACCCCACGGGACAGGGGGCCTGGAAACACCATATATTTT. This translates into CASTPRDRGPGNTIYF.

The rearrangement links TRBV3-1 (or the pseudogene TRBV3-2) to TRBJ1-6; TRBD1 aligns across 7 bases. The germline V gene encodes CDR1 LGHDT and CDR2 YNNKEL (reference sequence). The CDR3 length is 15 residues. J was trimmed by 7 bases and V by 1 base; bases with no gene match: 4. The DNA of the CDR3 is TGTGCCAGCAGCCAAGCCACAGGGGAAAATTCACCCCTCCACTTT. This translates into CASSQATGENSPLHF.

The gene calls are TRBV4-3 and TRBJ1-2; the D gene is possibly TRBD1 (6 bases). V lost 0 bases and J 8 bases, leaving 10 bases between the germline ends. The CDR3 loop spans 13 amino acids. The germline V gene encodes CDR1 LGHNA and CDR2 YSLEER. CDR3 sequence reads: CASSQENRAGYTF. The CDR3 DNA follows: TGCGCCAGCAGCCAAGAGAACAGGGCGGGCTACACCTTC.

This chain uses TRBV11-2 with TRBJ1-3; 8 bases align to TRBD1. The trim removed 5 bases at V and 4 bases at J, leaving 4 bases unmatched. This CDR3 spans 14 amino acids. CDR1 is SGHAT and CDR2 is FQNNGV in the germline V gene. CDR3 DNA sequence: TGTGCCAGCAGCCCGGGGACAGGAGGAAACACCATATATTTT. Amino acids: CASSPGTGGNTIYF.

About this clone itself: Different DNA sequences within this sample yield the same CDR3. The chain carries TRBV28 and TRBJ2-7, with TRBD1 matching over 11 bases. CDR3 length equals 16 residues. The germline V gene has CDR1 MDHEN and CDR2 SYDVKM. V gave up 5 bases and J gave up 4 bases; unmatched junction bases: 10. Here the CDR3 reads CASSLLKDRGLYEQYF. The CDR3 DNA is TGTGCCAGCAGTCTTTTGAAGGACAGGGGGCTTTACGAGCAGTACTTC. Full variable domain (remainder filled in from reference TRBV28 and TRBJ2-7): DVKVTQSSRYLVKRTGEKVFLECVQDMDHENMFWYRQDPGLGLRLIYFSYDVKMKEKGDIPEGYSVSREKKERFSLILESASTNQTSMYLCASSLLKDRGLYEQYFGPGTRLTVT.